A selection of T cell receptor beta chains follows, all from one sample in a study of blood T cell repertoires in COVID-19. Sequencing used immunoSEQ multiplex PCR; TCRdb keeps in-frame clones, though not all of them. The sample shows approximately 200,000 clones, roughly 80% of them seen only once. Sequencing was carried out using peripheral blood. The origin of the receptors is a woman in her thirties or forties with COVID-19, enrolled during active disease. The CDR3 runs from the conserved cysteine through the conserved F or W. The order of the fields is V gene, J gene, CDR3 protein.

V: TRBV7-6; J: TRBJ2-7; CDR3: CASSLGPEQYF
V: TRBV6-4; J: TRBJ2-1; CDR3: CASRSTGGNEQFF
V: TRBV4-2; J: TRBJ2-7; CDR3: CASSQRGGAYEQYF
V: TRBV12-2; J: TRBJ1-2; CDR3: CASPQRSGGPNYGYTF
V: TRBV5-1; J: TRBJ2-7; CDR3: CASSLGLAGSYEQYF
V: TRBV5-1; J: TRBJ1-6; CDR3: CASSTGQDSSPLHF
V: TRBV5-1; J: TRBJ2-3; CDR3: CASSRTTDTQYF
V: TRBV5-1; J: TRBJ2-3; CDR3: CASSLSGTDTQYF
V: TRBV18; J: TRBJ2-6; CDR3: CASSPPNSGANVLTF
V: TRBV6-2/TRBV6-3; J: TRBJ2-1; CDR3: CASSRDRVEQFF
V: TRBV10-3; J: TRBJ2-1; CDR3: CAISDPYGGSSYNEQFF
V: TRBV3-1/TRBV3-2; J: TRBJ1-3; CDR3: CASSQVANTIYF
V: TRBV3-1/TRBV3-2; J: TRBJ1-1; CDR3: CASRSGSTEAFF
V: TRBV5-1; J: TRBJ2-5; CDR3: CASSSPSGDQETQYF
V: TRBV18; J: TRBJ2-4; CDR3: CASSEQGARGFSAKNIQYF
V: TRBV2; J: TRBJ2-4; CDR3: CASTGQLPNIQYF
V: TRBV23-1; J: TRBJ1-2; CDR3: CASSQSRGGPPGGYGYTF
V: TRBV5-1; J: TRBJ2-3; CDR3: CASSLASGGTDTQYF
V: TRBV5-1; J: TRBJ2-1; CDR3: CASSLTSGSTNEQFF
V: TRBV29-1; J: TRBJ2-4; CDR3: CSVDLGGGPSNIQYF
V: TRBV5-1; J: TRBJ2-3; CDR3: CASSLVAGGLTDTQYF
V: TRBV19; J: TRBJ1-4; CDR3: CASTGRVGPTNEKLFF
V: TRBV25-1; J: TRBJ1-1; CDR3: CASSDNLRAGRGRAFF
V: TRBV6-1; J: TRBJ1-6; CDR3: CASSARTGGSPLHF
V: TRBV29-1; J: TRBJ1-4; CDR3: CSGRTGSEKLFF
V: TRBV18; J: TRBJ1-2; CDR3: CASSPSYQGGGSYGYTF
V: TRBV30; J: TRBJ2-7; CDR3: CAWSRVSYEQYF
V: TRBV5-6; J: TRBJ1-5; CDR3: CASSGQQGNQPQHF
V: TRBV29-1; J: TRBJ2-7; CDR3: CSVENPGGRYEQYF
V: TRBV4-2; J: TRBJ1-2; CDR3: CASSRRDSPYGYTF
V: TRBV19; J: TRBJ1-2; CDR3: CASTPNQGVLGGYTF
V: TRBV6-7; J: TRBJ2-5; CDR3: CASSYIGVETQYF
V: TRBV15; J: TRBJ2-3; CDR3: CATSTSTDTQYF
V: TRBV3-1/TRBV3-2; J: TRBJ2-7; CDR3: CASSQESAGVYEQYF
V: TRBV19; J: TRBJ2-3; CDR3: CASSLGLAGETEQYF
V: TRBV6-1; J: TRBJ2-2; CDR3: CASSESRVAGELFF
V: TRBV4-1; J: TRBJ2-7; CDR3: CASSQSRGSYEQYF
V: TRBV6-5; J: TRBJ1-4; CDR3: CASTKTGPNEKLFF
V: TRBV7-8; J: TRBJ2-5; CDR3: CASSPSGTRYEETQYF
V: TRBV9; J: TRBJ2-1; CDR3: CASSVESTGFILNEQFF
V: TRBV6-5; J: TRBJ1-2; CDR3: CASTPTRQNNGYTF
V: TRBV5-6; J: TRBJ1-1; CDR3: CASSPRSLNTEAFF
V: TRBV14; J: TRBJ2-3; CDR3: CASSLTQGEYTDTQYF
V: TRBV11-2; J: TRBJ1-1; CDR3: CASSATRQGEAFF
V: TRBV9; J: TRBJ2-5; CDR3: CASSVDLEETQYF
V: TRBV18; J: TRBJ2-7; CDR3: CASSPGQINEQYF
V: TRBV6-5; J: TRBJ1-3; CDR3: CASCQGKSGNTIYF
V: TRBV11-3; J: TRBJ2-3; CDR3: CASSSRGRGDTQYF
V: TRBV5-4; J: TRBJ2-7; CDR3: CASSLAGLYEQYF
V: TRBV5-4; J: TRBJ2-3; CDR3: CASSLLAGNTDTQYF